The T cell receptor (beta chain) under discussion was sequenced for a study of human T cells and chemical hapten exposure. About the study: DPC 0.01% went on the upper back by patch test, with reading at 6 days.

This clonotype was seen many times. In the library, unique molecular identifiers were attached to individual cDNA molecules. TCRdb reprocessed the RACE reads with MiXCR, giving one entry per CDR3 protein. The sample contains tens of thousands of distinct CDR3 sequences, roughly 7.2% of which appear only once. Time point of the sample: patch test 1, 2 weeks after DPC sensitization. Treatment reported: therapeutic diphenylcyclopropenone sensitization with weekly scalp DPC. Germline V CDR1 and CDR2: MRHNA, SNTAGT. This CDR3 comprises 16 residues. Trimming took 2 bases from V and 2 from J, leaving 15 bases between them.

The V and J genes are TRBV6-4 and TRBJ2-5, with D maybe TRBD1 (7 bases). The origin of this receptor is a young woman with alopecia areata. Some clones in this sample may be carry-over from other donors' samples. Material: whole blood, obtained in connection with sensitization to the hapten diphenylcyclopropenone (DPC). In nucleotides, the CDR3 is TGTGCCAGCAGTGACCAGGCCTCAGGGGGGCAAGAGACCCAGTACTTC. Its protein is CASSDQASGGQETQYF.